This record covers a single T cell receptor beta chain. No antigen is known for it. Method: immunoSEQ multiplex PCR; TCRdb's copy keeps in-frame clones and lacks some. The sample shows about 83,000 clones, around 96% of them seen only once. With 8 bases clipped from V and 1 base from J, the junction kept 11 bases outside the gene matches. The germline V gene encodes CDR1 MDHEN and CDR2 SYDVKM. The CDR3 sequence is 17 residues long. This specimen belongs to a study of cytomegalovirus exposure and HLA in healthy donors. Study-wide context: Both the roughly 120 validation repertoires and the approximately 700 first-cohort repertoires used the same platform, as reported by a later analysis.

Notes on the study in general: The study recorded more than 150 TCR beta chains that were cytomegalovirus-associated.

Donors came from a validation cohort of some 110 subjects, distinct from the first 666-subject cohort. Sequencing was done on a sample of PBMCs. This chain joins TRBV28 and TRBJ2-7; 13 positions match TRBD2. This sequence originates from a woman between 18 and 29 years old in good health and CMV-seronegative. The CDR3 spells CASLPLKLAGGSYEQYF. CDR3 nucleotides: TGTGCCAGCCTCCCCCTGAAACTAGCGGGAGGGTCCTACGAGCAGTACTTC. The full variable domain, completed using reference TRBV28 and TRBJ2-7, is DVKVTQSSRYLVKRTGEKVFLECVQDMDHENMFWYRQDPGLGLRLIYFSYDVKMKEKGDIPEGYSVSREKKERFSLILESASTNQTSMYLCASLPLKLAGGSYEQYFGPGTRLTVT.